A single sample gave rise to the 11 T cell receptor beta chains below, sequenced in a study of T cell responses to AZD1222 COVID-19 vaccine. TCRdb keeps only in-frame clones here, not all; method: immunoSEQ multiplex PCR. The sample yields 180,000 or so clones, roughly nine tenths seen once. This specimen was peripheral blood, taken on day 0 of AZD1222 vaccination. Receptor source: an adult in good health.

V is TRBV4-1 and J is TRBJ2-5; D possibly corresponds to TRBD1 (5 bases). The germline V gene encodes CDR1 MGHRA and CDR2 YSYEKL. There are 16 residues in the CDR3. Deletions cut 2 bases from V and 5 bases from J, with 18 bases between. The CDR3 DNA follows: TGCGCCAGCAGCCAAACCCCGGACACCCCGAGGGAGACCCAGTACTTC. This codes for CASSQTPDTPRETQYF.

This chain links TRBV7-9 with TRBJ1-1; 8 nucleotides match TRBD1. The V segment lost 5 bases and the J segment 4 bases; nucleotides outside the gene matches: 3. This CDR3 spans 13 amino acids. The germline V gene encodes CDR1 SEHNR and CDR2 FQNEAQ (reference sequence). CDR3 nucleotides: TGTGCCAGCAGCAAACAGGGGGGCACTGAAGCTTTCTTT. Translated, it gives CASSKQGGTEAFF.

The count of this clone is one. The chain employs TRBV7-2 and TRBJ2-1, with a possible D match to TRBD1 (6 bases). V lost 5 bases and J 5 bases, leaving 7 bases between the germline ends. The CDR3 loop spans 12 amino acids. Germline V gives CDR1 SGHTA, CDR2 FQGNSA. CDR3: CASSGDNNEQFF. For the CDR3, the DNA is TGTGCCAGCAGCGGGGACAACAATGAGCAGTTCTTC.

The rearrangement uses TRBV20-1 and TRBJ1-5; D gene unclear. This CDR3 is built from 11 residues. Trimming shortened V by 3 bases and J by 5 bases, and 5 bases separated the two germline ends. CDR1 is DFQATT, CDR2 SNEGSKA, per germline (reference sequence). CDR3: CSASGDQPQHF. The CDR3, as DNA: TGCAGTGCTAGCGGGGATCAGCCCCAGCATTTT.

V is TRBV9 and J is TRBJ2-5, with TRBD2 matching 8 bases. V trimming: 4 bases; J trimming: 3 bases; junction bases outside the gene matches: 5. The CDR3 consists of 14 residues. Looked up from germline, CDR1 is SGDLS and CDR2 is YYNGEE. DNA of the CDR3: TGTGCCAGCAGCCCCGGGGGGGGCGAAGAGACCCAGTACTTC. This translates into CASSPGGGEETQYF.

The J gene is TRBJ2-5, the V gene TRBV5-8, with 10 bases lining up with TRBD1. CDR1 SGHTS and CDR2 YDEGEE come from the germline V gene. J was trimmed by 0 bases and V by 4 bases; bases with no gene match: 9. This CDR3 spans 17 amino acids. CDR3 amino acids: CASSPKTGGGYQETQYF. The CDR3 nucleotides read TGTGCCAGCAGCCCCAAGACAGGGGGCGGGTACCAAGAGACCCAGTACTTC.

This chain uses TRBV14 with TRBJ2-3; D is undetermined. Deletions cut 0 bases from V and 10 bases from J, with 8 bases between. The CDR3 length is 12 residues. Germline V lookup: CDR1 SGHDN, CDR2 FVKESK. The CDR3 spells CASSQDWGSQYF. The CDR3 DNA reads TGTGCCAGCAGCCAAGATTGGGGATCGCAGTATTTT.

The chain links TRBV12-3 or TRBV12-4 to TRBJ1-1; D gene unclear. CDR3 length: 13 residues. V lost 7 bases, J lost 4 bases, and 13 bases lay in between. Here the CDR3 DNA reads TGTGCCAGCACTAAAGTGCCGGGCACTGAAGCTTTCTTT. Translating gives CASTKVPGTEAFF.

CDR3 region: CSVERDRGQETQYF. CDR3 coding DNA: TGCAGCGTTGAAAGGGACAGGGGCCAAGAGACCCAGTACTTC. The rearrangement joins TRBV29-1 to TRBJ2-5; 10 positions match TRBD1. Per germline, CDR1 SQVTM and CDR2 ANQGSEA. V trimming: 2 bases; J trimming: 1 base; junction bases outside the gene matches: 1. The CDR3 extends over 14 amino acids.

The chain links TRBV21-1 to TRBJ1-1. TRBV21-1 is designated a pseudogene. CDR3 length: 21 amino acids. The CDR3 loop is CASNGIMLWENKTKWYTEAFF. CDR3 nucleotide sequence: TGTGCCAGTAATGGGATTATGTTGTGGGAAAATAAGACAAAATGGTACACTGAAGCTTTCTTT.

The rearrangement links TRBV24-1 to TRBJ1-5, with D maybe TRBD1 (6 bases). Trimming cost V 1 base and J 14 bases, with 11 bases left between them. Germline lookup yields CDR1 KGHDR and CDR2 SFDVKD. This CDR3 is built from 12 residues. CDR3 in amino acids: CATSDFGQSKHF. CDR3 nucleotides: TGTGCCACCAGTGATTTCGGACAGTCGAAGCATTTT.